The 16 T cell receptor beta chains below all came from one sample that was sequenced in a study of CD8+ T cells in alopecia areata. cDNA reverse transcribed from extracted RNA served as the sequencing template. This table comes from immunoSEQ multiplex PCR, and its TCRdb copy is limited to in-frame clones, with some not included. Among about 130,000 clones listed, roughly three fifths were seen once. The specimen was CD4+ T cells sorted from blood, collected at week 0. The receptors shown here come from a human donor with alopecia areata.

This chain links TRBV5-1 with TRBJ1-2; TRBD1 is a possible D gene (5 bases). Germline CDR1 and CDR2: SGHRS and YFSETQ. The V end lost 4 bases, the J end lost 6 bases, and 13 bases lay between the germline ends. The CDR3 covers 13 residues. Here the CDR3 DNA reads TGCGCCAGCAGCGTGCAGGGTTTTGATGGCTACACCTTC. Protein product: CASSVQGFDGYTF.

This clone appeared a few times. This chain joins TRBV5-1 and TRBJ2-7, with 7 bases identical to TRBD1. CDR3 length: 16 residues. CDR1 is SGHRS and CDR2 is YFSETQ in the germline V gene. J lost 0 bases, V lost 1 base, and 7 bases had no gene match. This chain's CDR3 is CASSLQGTDSSYEQYF. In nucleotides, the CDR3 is TGCGCCAGCAGCTTGCAAGGGACAGACAGCTCCTACGAGCAGTACTTC. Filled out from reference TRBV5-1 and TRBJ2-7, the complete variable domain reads KAGVTQTPRYLIKTRGQQVTLSCSPISGHRSVSWYQQTPGQGLQFLFEYFSETQRNKGNFPGRFSGRQFSNSRSEMNVSTLELGDSALYLCASSLQGTDSSYEQYFGPGTRLTVT.

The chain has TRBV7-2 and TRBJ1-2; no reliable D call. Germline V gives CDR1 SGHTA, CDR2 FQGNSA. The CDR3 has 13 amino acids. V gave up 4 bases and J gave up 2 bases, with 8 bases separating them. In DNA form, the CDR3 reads TGTGCCAGCAGCTCAGATCACAACTATGGCTACACCTTC. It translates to CASSSDHNYGYTF.

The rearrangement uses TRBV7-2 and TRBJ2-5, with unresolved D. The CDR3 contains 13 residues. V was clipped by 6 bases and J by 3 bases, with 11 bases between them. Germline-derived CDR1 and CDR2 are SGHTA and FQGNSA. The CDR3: CASSAGYEETQYF. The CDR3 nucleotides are TGTGCCAGCAGTGCCGGTTACGAAGAGACCCAGTACTTC.

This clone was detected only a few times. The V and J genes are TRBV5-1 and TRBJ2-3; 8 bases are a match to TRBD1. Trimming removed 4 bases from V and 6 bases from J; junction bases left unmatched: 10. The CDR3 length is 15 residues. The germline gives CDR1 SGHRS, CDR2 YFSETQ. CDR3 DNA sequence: TGCGCCAGCAGCCTAGACGGGACAGGCGGGGATACGCAGTATTTT. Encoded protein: CASSLDGTGGDTQYF.

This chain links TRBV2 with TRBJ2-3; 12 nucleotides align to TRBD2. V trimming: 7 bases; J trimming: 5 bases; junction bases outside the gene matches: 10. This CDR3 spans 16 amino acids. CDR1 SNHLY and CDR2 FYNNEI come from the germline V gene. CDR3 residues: CASNELAGGTGDTQYF. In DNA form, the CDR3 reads TGTGCCAGCAACGAACTAGCGGGAGGAACTGGAGATACGCAGTATTTT.

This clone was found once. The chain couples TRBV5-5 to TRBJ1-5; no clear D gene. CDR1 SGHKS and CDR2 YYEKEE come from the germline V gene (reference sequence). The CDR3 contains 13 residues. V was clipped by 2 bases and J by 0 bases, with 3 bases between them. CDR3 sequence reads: CASSLNSNQPQHF. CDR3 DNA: TGTGCCAGCAGCTTAAATAGCAATCAGCCCCAGCATTTT.

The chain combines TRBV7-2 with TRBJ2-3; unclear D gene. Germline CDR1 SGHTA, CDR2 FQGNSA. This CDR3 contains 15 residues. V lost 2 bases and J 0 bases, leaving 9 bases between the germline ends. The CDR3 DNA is TGTGCCAGCAGCTTATCCCCGGATAGCACAGATACGCAGTATTTT. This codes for CASSLSPDSTDTQYF.

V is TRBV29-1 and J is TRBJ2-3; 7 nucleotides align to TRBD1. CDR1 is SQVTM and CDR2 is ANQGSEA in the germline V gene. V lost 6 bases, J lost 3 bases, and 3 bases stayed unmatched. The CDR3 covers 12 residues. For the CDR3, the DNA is TGCAGCGTGGGGACAGAAACAGATACGCAGTATTTT. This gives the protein CSVGTETDTQYF.

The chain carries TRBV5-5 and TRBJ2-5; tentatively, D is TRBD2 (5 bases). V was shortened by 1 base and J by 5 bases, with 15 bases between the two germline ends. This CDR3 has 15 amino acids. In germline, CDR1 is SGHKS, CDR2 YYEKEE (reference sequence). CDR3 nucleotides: TGTGCCAGCAGCTTGACCACCGGGAATAGCGAGACCCAGTACTTC. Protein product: CASSLTTGNSETQYF.

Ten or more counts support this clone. The CDR3 reads CASSAIGLGEQYF. The CDR3 nucleotides read TGTGCCAGCAGTGCAATAGGCTTGGGGGAGCAGTACTTC. The V gene is TRBV2, the J gene TRBJ2-7, with no clear D. The germline V and J ends were trimmed by 4 bases and 7 bases, with 14 bases remaining between them. The CDR3 loop spans 13 amino acids. Germline lookup yields CDR1 SNHLY and CDR2 FYNNEI.

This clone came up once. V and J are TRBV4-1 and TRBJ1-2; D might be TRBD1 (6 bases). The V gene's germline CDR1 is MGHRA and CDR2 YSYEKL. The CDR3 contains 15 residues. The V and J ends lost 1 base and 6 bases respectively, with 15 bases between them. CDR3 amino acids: CASSQAGRGLNGYTF. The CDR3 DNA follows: TGCGCCAGCAGCCAAGCGGGCAGGGGTCTAAATGGCTACACCTTC.

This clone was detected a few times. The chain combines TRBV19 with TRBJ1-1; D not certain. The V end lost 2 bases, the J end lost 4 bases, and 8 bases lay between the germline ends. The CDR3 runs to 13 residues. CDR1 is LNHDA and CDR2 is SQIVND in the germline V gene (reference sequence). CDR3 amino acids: CASSIMLPTEAFF. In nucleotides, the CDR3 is TGTGCCAGTAGTATAATGCTGCCCACTGAAGCTTTCTTT.

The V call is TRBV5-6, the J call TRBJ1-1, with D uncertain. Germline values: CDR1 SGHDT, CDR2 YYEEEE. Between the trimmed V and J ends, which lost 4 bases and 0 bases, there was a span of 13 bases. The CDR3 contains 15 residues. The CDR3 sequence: CASSTIQRLNTEAFF. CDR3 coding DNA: TGTGCCAGCAGCACCATTCAGCGATTGAACACTGAAGCTTTCTTT. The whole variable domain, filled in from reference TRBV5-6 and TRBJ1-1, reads DAGVTQSPTHLIKTRGQQVTLRCSPKSGHDTVSWYQQALGQGPQFIFQYYEEEERQRGNFPDRFSGHQFPNYSSELNVNALLLGDSALYLCASSTIQRLNTEAFFGQGTRLTVV.

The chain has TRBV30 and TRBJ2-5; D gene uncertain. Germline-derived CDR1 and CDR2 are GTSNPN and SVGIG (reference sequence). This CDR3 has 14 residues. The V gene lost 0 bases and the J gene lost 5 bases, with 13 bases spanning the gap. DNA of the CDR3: TGTGCCTGGAGTGTAGGGTCCGGGCGGGAGACCCAGTACTTC. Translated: CAWSVGSGRETQYF.

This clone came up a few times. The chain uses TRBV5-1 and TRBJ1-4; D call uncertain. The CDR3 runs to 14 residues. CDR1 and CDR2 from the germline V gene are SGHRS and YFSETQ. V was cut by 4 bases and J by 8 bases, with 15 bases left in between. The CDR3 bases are TGCGCCAGCAGCCCGAACAGAGGGAACGAAAAACTGTTTTTT. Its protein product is CASSPNRGNEKLFF.